This entry describes one T cell receptor (beta chain). What it binds is not known. This sample is drawn from a study of cytomegalovirus exposure and HLA in healthy donors. This CDR3 is 14 amino acids long. Trimming removed 0 bases from V and 5 bases from J, with 11 bases in between. Per germline, CDR1 SGHNT and CDR2 YYREEE (reference sequence). Notes on the study in general: The study listed around 150 cytomegalovirus-associated TCR beta chains. Earlier findings revealed that most TCR beta V segments proved productive either about 87% or about 30% of the time.

The PCR used 60 Vbeta and 13 Jbeta primers. Profiling relied on immunoSEQ multiplex PCR, and the TCRdb table lists in-frame clones only, not all of them. The data hold about 120,000 clones, with approximately 80% observed a single time. Material: PBMCs. The source is a man in his forties in good health and CMV-seronegative. The chain employs TRBV5-4 and TRBJ1-1; tentatively, D is TRBD1 (6 bases). CDR3 loop: CASSLGAGVTEAFF. The CDR3 DNA reads as TGTGCCAGCAGCTTGGGAGCAGGGGTAACTGAAGCTTTCTTT.